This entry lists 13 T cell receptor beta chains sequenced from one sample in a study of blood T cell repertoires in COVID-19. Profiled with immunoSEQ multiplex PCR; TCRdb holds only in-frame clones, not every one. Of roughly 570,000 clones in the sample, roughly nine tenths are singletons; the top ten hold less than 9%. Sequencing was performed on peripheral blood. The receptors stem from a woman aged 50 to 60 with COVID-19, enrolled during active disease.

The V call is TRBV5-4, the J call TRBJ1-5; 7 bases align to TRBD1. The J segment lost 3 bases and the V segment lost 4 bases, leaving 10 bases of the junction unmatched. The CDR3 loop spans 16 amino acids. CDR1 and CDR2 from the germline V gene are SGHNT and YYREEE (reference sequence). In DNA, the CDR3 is TGTGCCAGCAGCCCAGACCCAGGGGGTACCAATCAGCCCCAGCATTTT. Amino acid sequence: CASSPDPGGTNQPQHF.

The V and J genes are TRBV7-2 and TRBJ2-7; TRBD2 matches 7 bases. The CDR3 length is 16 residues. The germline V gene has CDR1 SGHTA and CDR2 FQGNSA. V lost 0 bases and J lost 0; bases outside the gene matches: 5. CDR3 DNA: TGTGCCAGCAGCTTAGCGCTGGGGGGGAACTCCTACGAGCAGTACTTC. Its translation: CASSLALGGNSYEQYF. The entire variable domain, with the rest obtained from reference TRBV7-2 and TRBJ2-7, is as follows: GAGVSQSPSNKVTEKGKDVELRCDPISGHTALYWYRQSLGQGLEFLIYFQGNSAPDKSGLPSDRFSAERTGGSVSTLTIQRTQQEDSAVYLCASSLALGGNSYEQYFGPGTRLTVT.

The CDR3 sequence is CASSLGTGGQPQHF. CDR3 sequence (DNA): TGCGCCAGCAGCTTGGGGACAGGGGGACAGCCCCAGCATTTT. The chain joins TRBV5-1 to TRBJ1-5, with TRBD1 matching over 10 bases. The CDR3 extends over 14 amino acids. Germline V gene sequence: CDR1 SGHRS, CDR2 YFSETQ. J lost 7 bases, V lost 0 bases, and 1 base had no gene match.

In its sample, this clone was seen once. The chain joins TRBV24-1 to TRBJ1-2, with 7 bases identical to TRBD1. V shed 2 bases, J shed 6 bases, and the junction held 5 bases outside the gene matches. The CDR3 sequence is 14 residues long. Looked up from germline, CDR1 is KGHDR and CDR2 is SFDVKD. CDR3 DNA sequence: TGTGCCACCAGTGATTCGACAGGGCGGCATGGCTACACCTTC. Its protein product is CATSDSTGRHGYTF.

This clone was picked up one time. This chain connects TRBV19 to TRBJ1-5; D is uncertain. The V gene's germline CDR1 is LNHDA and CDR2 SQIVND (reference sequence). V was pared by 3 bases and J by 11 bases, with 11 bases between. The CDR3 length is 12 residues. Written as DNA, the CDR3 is TGTGCCAGTAGTATTGAGGTGGAGGCCCAGCATTTT. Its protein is CASSIEVEAQHF.

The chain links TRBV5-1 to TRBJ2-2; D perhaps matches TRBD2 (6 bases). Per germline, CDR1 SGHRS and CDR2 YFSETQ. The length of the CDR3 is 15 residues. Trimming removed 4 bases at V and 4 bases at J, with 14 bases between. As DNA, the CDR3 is TGCGCCAGCAGCAGAGCCTCCGGGGGCACCGGGGAGCTGTTTTTT. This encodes CASSRASGGTGELFF.

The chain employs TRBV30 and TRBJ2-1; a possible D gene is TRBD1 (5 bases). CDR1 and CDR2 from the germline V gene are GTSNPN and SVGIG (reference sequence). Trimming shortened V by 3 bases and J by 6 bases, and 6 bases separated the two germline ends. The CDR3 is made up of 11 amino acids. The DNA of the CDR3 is TGTGCCTGGAGCAGGGTCAATGAGCAGTTCTTC. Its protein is CAWSRVNEQFF.

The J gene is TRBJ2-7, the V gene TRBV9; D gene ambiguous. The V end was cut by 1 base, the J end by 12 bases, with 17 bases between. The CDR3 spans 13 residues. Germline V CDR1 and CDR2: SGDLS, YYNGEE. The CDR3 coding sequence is TGTGCCAGCAGCGTACCGACTTCAACAATCCTGTACTTC. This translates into CASSVPTSTILYF.

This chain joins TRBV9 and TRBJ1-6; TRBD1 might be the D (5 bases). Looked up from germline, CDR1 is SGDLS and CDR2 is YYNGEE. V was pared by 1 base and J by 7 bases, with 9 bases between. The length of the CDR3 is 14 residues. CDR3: CASSVKQDNSPLHF. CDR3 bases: TGTGCCAGCAGCGTAAAACAGGACAATTCACCCCTCCACTTT.

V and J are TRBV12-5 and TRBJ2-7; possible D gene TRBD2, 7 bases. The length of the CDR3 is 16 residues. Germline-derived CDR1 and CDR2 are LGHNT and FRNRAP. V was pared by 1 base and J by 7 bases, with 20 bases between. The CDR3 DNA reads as TGTGCTAGTGGTTTGGGCCTGGGGGGGCCTATAGGGGAGCAGTACTTC. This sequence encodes CASGLGLGGPIGEQYF.

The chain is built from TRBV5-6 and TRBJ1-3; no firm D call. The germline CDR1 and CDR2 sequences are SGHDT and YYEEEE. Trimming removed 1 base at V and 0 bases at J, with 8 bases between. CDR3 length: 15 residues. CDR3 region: CASSLTSGSGNTIYF. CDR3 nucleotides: TGTGCCAGCAGCTTGACAAGTGGCTCTGGAAACACCATATATTTT. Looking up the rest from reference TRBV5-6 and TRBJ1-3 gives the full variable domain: DAGVTQSPTHLIKTRGQQVTLRCSPKSGHDTVSWYQQALGQGPQFIFQYYEEEERQRGNFPDRFSGHQFPNYSSELNVNALLLGDSALYLCASSLTSGSGNTIYFGEGSWLTVV.

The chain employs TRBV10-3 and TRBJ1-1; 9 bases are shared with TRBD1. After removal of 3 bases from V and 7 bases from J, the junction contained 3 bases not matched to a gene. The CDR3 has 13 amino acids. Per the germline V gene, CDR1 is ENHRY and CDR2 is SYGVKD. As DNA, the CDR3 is TGTGCCATCAGTGAAGGGGGACAGGGTGAAGCTTTCTTT. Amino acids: CAISEGGQGEAFF.

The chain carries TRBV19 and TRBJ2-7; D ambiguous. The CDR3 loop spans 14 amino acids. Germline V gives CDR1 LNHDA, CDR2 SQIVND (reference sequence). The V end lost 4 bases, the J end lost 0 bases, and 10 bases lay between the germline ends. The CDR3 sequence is CASSSAEISYEQYF. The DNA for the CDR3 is TGTGCCAGTAGTAGTGCGGAGATCTCCTACGAGCAGTACTTC.